The source of this TCR beta chain is a study of CD8 T cells in Susac syndrome. RNA amounts of roughly 0.5 to 1 ug underwent reverse transcription with random hexamers. The amplification used immunoSEQ multiplex PCR on TCR beta CDR3; it spanned 54 Vbeta and 13 Jbeta. TCRdb re-called the immunoSEQ multiplex PCR reads through MiXCR, storing one row per CDR3 protein. The profile shows approximately 160,000 distinct CDR3 sequences, just over 90% of them singletons. TEMRA cells were FACS-enriched, unlike CD8+ and CD4+ T cells, which were negatively isolated. Trimming removed 4 bases at V and 3 bases at J, with 21 bases between. The germline V gene has CDR1 SGDLS and CDR2 YYNGEE. The length of the CDR3 is 17 residues.

The receptor comes from a human donor in good health. The sample comprised CD4+ T cells from PBMCs. The rearrangement joins TRBV9 to TRBJ2-3, with D perhaps matching TRBD2 (6 bases). The CDR3 spells CASSRNPKTSGTDTQYF. The DNA of the CDR3 is TGTGCCAGCAGCCGAAACCCAAAGACTAGTGGGACAGATACGCAGTATTTT.